Listed below are T cell receptor beta chains from one sample, sequenced in a study of response to subunit inactivated influenza vaccine. TCRdb ran MiXCR on the RT-PCR reads and lists one entry per CDR3 protein. The sample holds roughly 620,000 distinct CDR3 sequences, 10% to 12% seen once. This sample was also put to use in a study of T cells expressing NK-cell markers.

Sequences were derived from PBMCs from blood, sampled on the day of vaccination. These receptor sequences come from a man aged 45-60 years who received an inactivated influenza vaccine. Both conserved end residues are part of each CDR3. The order of the fields is D gene, V gene, clone size, J gene, CDR3 DNA, CDR3 protein. D genes are given only for firm matches. Size values are once, few and many counts, or a class for expanded clones, and some rows have none.

>NA|TRBV12-3/TRBV12-4|NA|TRBJ2-3
TGTGCCAGCAGTTTCGGGGGGAGGCGGGGGCCACTAACGCAGTATTTT
CASSFGGRRGPLTQYF
>TRBD1|TRBV12-3/TRBV12-4|few|TRBJ2-7
TGTGCCAGCAGCCACCGGGACAGAAGAACCTACGAGCAGTACTTC
CASSHRDRRTYEQYF
>TRBD1|TRBV7-8|few|TRBJ2-1
TGTGCCAGCAGCTTAGGCGGACAGGGCCATAATGAGCAGTTCTTC
CASSLGGQGHNEQFF
>TRBD2|TRBV5-1|few|TRBJ2-2
TGCGCCAGCAGCGGCCGGACTAGCGGGGGGAGAGACACCGGGGAGCTGTTTTTT
CASSGRTSGGRDTGELFF
>TRBD2|TRBV5-1|NA|TRBJ2-1
TGCGCCAGCAGCCAGGGACTAGCGGGAGATCGGGACAATGAGCAGTTCTTC
CASSQGLAGDRDNEQFF
>TRBD2|TRBV12-3/TRBV12-4|NA|TRBJ2-4
TGTGCCAGCAGTGTCTGGACTAGCAGAAAATCTGGGGACATTCAGTACTTC
CASSVWTSRKSGDIQYF
>NA|TRBV7-2|NA|TRBJ1-3
TGTGCCAGCAGCGCCGGACCCTTTCAATCTGGAAACACCATATATTTT
CASSAGPFQSGNTIYF
>NA|TRBV12-3/TRBV12-4|NA|TRBJ2-7
TGTGCCAGCAGTCGGGCCTCCGGATACGAGCAGTACTTC
CASSRASGYEQYF
>NA|TRBV12-3/TRBV12-4|few|TRBJ2-7
TGTGCCAGCACGCACGGGGGGCTCTACGAGCAGTACTTC
CASTHGGLYEQYF
>NA|TRBV27|NA|TRBJ1-5
TGTGCCAGCAGTTTATCGCCTGGGAACAATCAGCCCCAGCATTTT
CASSLSPGNNQPQHF
>NA|TRBV6-1|NA|TRBJ1-1
TGTGCCAGCAGTCTGGTCAGGGCTACGAGCACTGAAGCTTTCTTT
CASSLVRATSTEAFF
>TRBD2|TRBV7-3|few|TRBJ2-1
TGTGCCAGCAGCTCCAGCGGGAGGGCCATTGAGCAGTTCTTC
CASSSSGRAIEQFF
>TRBD2|TRBV11-1|NA|TRBJ2-1
TGTGCCAGCAGGTCCTACAGGACCGGGAGCGGGAGCTCCTACAATGAGCAGTTCTTC
CASRSYRTGSGSSYNEQFF
>NA|TRBV10-3|many|TRBJ1-5
TGTGCCATCAGTGAAGGGTTAGGGGAGACTCAGCCCCAGCATTTT
CAISEGLGETQPQHF
>TRBD2|TRBV9|few|TRBJ2-3
TGTGCCAGCAGCGTAGGAGGGAGGGCCCCCACAGATACGCAGTATTTT
CASSVGGRAPTDTQYF
>NA|TRBV4-3|few|TRBJ1-4
TGCGCCAGCAGCCGTAGCTGGACAGCGCCTAATGAAAAACTGTTTTTT
CASSRSWTAPNEKLFF
>TRBD1|TRBV29-1|few|TRBJ1-2
TGCAGCGTTTATTCAGGGGGTTTAAACTATGGCTACACCTTC
CSVYSGGLNYGYTF
>NA|TRBV3-1|NA|TRBJ2-6
TGTGCCAGCAGCCAGAGAGCCGGGTCCGGACTTTTCTCTGGGGCCAACGTCCTGACTTTC
CASSQRAGSGLFSGANVLTF
>TRBD1|TRBV20-1|few|TRBJ1-1
TGCAGTGCTTTGGACGGGACAGGGGGCTTTAGGGTTGTTACTGAAGCTTTCTTT
CSALDGTGGFRVVTEAFF
>NA|TRBV15|few|TRBJ2-3
TGTGCCACCAGCAGGACCGGTCGGGGCACAGATACGCAGTATTTT
CATSRTGRGTDTQYF
>NA|TRBV20-1|many|TRBJ1-1
TGCAGTGCTAGAGTGGGTAGGACCTACACTGAAGCTTTCTTT
CSARVGRTYTEAFF
>TRBD2|TRBV4-3|NA|TRBJ2-3
TGCGCCAGCAGCCTGAGCGGGAGGGGAACTAGCACAGATACGCAGTATTTT
CASSLSGRGTSTDTQYF
>NA|TRBV5-1|many|TRBJ2-3
TGCGCCAGCAGCTTGGTCGGACGTAGCACAGATACGCAGTATTTT
CASSLVGRSTDTQYF
>NA|TRBV4-3|NA|TRBJ2-5
TGCGCCAGCGCTACGACTACGTACCAAGAGACCCAGTACTTC
CASATTTYQETQYF
>NA|TRBV6-2/TRBV6-3|many|TRBJ2-2
TGTGCCAGCAGTTACCGTGTGGTCGGCGGGGCCGGGGAGCTGTTTTTT
CASSYRVVGGAGELFF
>TRBD2|TRBV29-1|many|TRBJ2-1
TGCAGCGTTGAGCCCTTTAGCGGGGGGGGCAATGAGCAGTTCTTC
CSVEPFSGGGNEQFF
>NA|TRBV10-3|few|TRBJ2-3
TGTGCCATCAGTGGGCCAGTTAGCACAGATACGCAGTATTTT
CAISGPVSTDTQYF
>TRBD2|TRBV5-6|many|TRBJ2-1
TGTGCCAGCACTGCTAGCGGGCTAGGTGAGCAGTTCTTC
CASTASGLGEQFF
>TRBD2|TRBV6-2/TRBV6-3|NA|TRBJ2-7
TGTGCCAGCAGTTCCCTAGCGGGATCGTTCTACGAGCAGTACTTC
CASSSLAGSFYEQYF
>NA|TRBV29-1|many|TRBJ2-5
TGCAGCGTTGATGGGCCTCTCCAGACCCAGTACTTC
CSVDGPLQTQYF
>TRBD1|TRBV29-1|many|TRBJ2-7
TGCAGCGTTGAAAATCGTGGACAGGACATCGGGCCCGGACGGATCCCCGTCTACGAGCAGTACTTC
CSVENRGQDIGPGRIPVYEQYF
>NA|TRBV5-5|few|TRBJ2-5
TGTGCCAGCAGCCGAGACTGGGCCGTAGAGACCCAGTACTTC
CASSRDWAVETQYF
>NA|TRBV7-3|NA|TRBJ2-1
TGTGCCAGCAGCCCAACCAGTACATTCTACAATGAGCAGTTCTTC
CASSPTSTFYNEQFF
>NA|TRBV6-1|NA|TRBJ1-6
TGTGCCAGCAGTGAAGGCGGCAATAATTCACCCCTCCACTTT
CASSEGGNNSPLHF
>TRBD2|TRBV20-1|many|TRBJ2-1
TGCAGTGCTTGGCTCTTTGCCCTAGCGGGAGATGAGCAGTTCTTC
CSAWLFALAGDEQFF
>NA|TRBV10-3|few|TRBJ2-4
TGTGCCATCAGTGAGACCTACAGGGAAAACATTCAGTACTTC
CAISETYRENIQYF
>NA|TRBV3-1|many|TRBJ2-5
TGTGCCAGCAGCCAAGTTGAGTGGCAAGAGACCCAGTACTTC
CASSQVEWQETQYF
>NA|TRBV20-1|few|TRBJ2-7
TGCAGTGCTAGTAACAAGGGCCTCGAGCAGTACTTC
CSASNKGLEQYF
>TRBD2|TRBV5-1|NA|TRBJ2-7
TGCGCCAGCAGCACTCGACTAGCATCCGACGAGCAGTACTTC
CASSTRLASDEQYF
>NA|TRBV27|NA|TRBJ2-5
TGTGCCAGCAGCGGACCTCAAGAGACCCAGTACTTC
CASSGPQETQYF
>TRBD1|TRBV15|many|TRBJ1-6
TGTGCCACCAGGGACAGGGCTGATTCACCCCTCCACTTT
CATRDRADSPLHF
>NA|TRBV4-3|NA|TRBJ2-1
TGCGCCAGCAGCCCAGCCAGTGGACAGAACTACAATGAGCAGTTCTTC
CASSPASGQNYNEQFF
>NA|TRBV30|few|TRBJ2-7
TGTGCCTGGAGTGGACAGTACGAGCAGTACTTC
CAWSGQYEQYF
>TRBD1|TRBV19|few|TRBJ2-1
TGTGCCAGTAGTATACAGGGGGTTGAGCAGTTCTTC
CASSIQGVEQFF
>NA|TRBV9|NA|TRBJ2-2
TGTGCCAGCAGCCCAACGACTAGTAGGAACACCGGGGAGCTGTTTTTT
CASSPTTSRNTGELFF
>NA|TRBV7-9|few|TRBJ2-3
TGTGCCAGCAGCCTCCCTGGTCGGGTGACAGATACGCAGTATTTT
CASSLPGRVTDTQYF
>NA|TRBV20-1|NA|TRBJ1-6
TGCAGTGCTAACGAAGGAGGAGATTCACCCCTCCACTTT
CSANEGGDSPLHF
>TRBD2|TRBV20-1|few|TRBJ2-1
TGCAGTGCTAGTTCTCCGACTAGCGGGAGGGCTAATGAGCAGTTCTTC
CSASSPTSGRANEQFF